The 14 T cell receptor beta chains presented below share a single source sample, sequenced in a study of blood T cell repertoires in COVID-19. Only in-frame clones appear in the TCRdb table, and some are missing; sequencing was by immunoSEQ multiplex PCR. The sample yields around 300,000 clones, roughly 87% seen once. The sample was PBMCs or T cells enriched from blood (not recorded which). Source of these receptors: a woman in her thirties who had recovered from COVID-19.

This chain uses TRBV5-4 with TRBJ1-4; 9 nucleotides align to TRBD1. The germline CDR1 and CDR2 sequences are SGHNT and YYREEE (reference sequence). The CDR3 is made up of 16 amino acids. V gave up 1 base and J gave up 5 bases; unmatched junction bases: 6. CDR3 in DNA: TGTGCCAGCAGCTTGTCTCTCGGGACAGGGAATGAAAAACTGTTTTTT. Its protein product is CASSLSLGTGNEKLFF. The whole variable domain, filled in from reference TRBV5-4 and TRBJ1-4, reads ETGVTQSPTHLIKTRGQQVTLRCSSQSGHNTVSWYQQALGQGPQFIFQYYREEENGRGNFPPRFSGLQFPNYSSELNVNALELDDSALYLCASSLSLGTGNEKLFFGSGTQLSVL.

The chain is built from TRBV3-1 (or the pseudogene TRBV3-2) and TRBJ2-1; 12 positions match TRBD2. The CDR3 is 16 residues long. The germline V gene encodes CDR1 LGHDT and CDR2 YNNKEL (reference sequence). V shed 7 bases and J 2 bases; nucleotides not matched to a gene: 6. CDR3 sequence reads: CASTPSGRATYNEQFF. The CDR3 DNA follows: TGTGCCAGCACCCCTAGCGGGAGGGCCACCTACAATGAGCAGTTCTTC.

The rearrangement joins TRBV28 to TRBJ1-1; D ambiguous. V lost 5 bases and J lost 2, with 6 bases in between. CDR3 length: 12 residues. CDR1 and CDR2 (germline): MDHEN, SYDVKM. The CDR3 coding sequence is TGTGCCAGCAGTCGGTTAAACACTGAAGCTTTCTTT. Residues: CASSRLNTEAFF. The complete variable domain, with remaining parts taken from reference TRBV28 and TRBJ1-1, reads DVKVTQSSRYLVKRTGEKVFLECVQDMDHENMFWYRQDPGLGLRLIYFSYDVKMKEKGDIPEGYSVSREKKERFSLILESASTNQTSMYLCASSRLNTEAFFGQGTRLTVV.

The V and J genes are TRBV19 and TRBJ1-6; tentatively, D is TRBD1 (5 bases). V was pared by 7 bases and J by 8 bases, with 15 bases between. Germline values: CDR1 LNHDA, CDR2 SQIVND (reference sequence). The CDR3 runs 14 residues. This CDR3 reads CASTRTLGHSPLHF. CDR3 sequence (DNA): TGTGCCAGTACCAGGACATTAGGTCATTCACCCCTCCACTTT.

The CDR3 loop is CASSEEFRGFDTQYF. The CDR3 DNA reads as TGTGCCAGCAGTGAAGAATTCAGGGGCTTCGATACGCAGTATTTT. This chain uses TRBV6-1 with TRBJ2-3; D perhaps matches TRBD1 (6 bases). Deletions cut 1 base from V and 6 bases from J, with 14 bases between. The CDR3 has 15 amino acids. Germline CDR1 reads MNHNS; CDR2 reads SASEGT.

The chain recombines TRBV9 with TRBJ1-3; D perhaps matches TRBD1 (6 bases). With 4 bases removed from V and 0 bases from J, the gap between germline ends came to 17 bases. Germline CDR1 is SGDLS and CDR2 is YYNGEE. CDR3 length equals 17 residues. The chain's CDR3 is CASSSRTVLSSGNTIYF. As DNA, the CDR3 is TGTGCCAGCAGCTCCAGGACAGTCCTGTCCTCTGGAAACACCATATATTTT.

The CDR3 reads CAWRFGGGSYGYTF. CDR3 nucleotides: TGTGCCTGGAGATTTGGCGGAGGAAGCTATGGCTACACCTTC. The chain employs TRBV30 and TRBJ1-2, with D unclear. The CDR3 has 14 residues. Trimming removed 3 bases from V and 4 bases from J, with 15 bases in between. Germline CDR1 reads GTSNPN; CDR2 reads SVGIG (reference sequence).

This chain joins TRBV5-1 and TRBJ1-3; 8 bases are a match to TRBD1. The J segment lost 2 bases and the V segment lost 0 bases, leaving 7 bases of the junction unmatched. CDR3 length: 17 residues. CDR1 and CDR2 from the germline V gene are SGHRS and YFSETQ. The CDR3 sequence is CASSLGWAGGTGNTIYF. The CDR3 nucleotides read TGCGCCAGCAGCTTGGGATGGGCAGGGGGCACTGGAAACACCATATATTTT.

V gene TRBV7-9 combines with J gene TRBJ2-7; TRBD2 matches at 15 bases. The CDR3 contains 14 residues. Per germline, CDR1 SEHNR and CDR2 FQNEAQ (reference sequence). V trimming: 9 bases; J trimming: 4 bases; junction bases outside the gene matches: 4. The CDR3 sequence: CASGLAGGPYEQYF. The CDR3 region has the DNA TGTGCCAGTGGACTAGCGGGAGGGCCGTACGAGCAGTACTTC.

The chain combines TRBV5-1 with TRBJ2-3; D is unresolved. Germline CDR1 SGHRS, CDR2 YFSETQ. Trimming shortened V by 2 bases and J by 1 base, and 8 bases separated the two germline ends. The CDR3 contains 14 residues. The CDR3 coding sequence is TGCGCCAGCAGCTTCGGTATAGGCACAGATACGCAGTATTTT. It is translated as CASSFGIGTDTQYF.

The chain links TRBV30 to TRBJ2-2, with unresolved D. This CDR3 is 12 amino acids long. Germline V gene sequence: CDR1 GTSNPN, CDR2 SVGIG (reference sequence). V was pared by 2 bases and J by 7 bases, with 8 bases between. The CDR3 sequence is CAWSLESGELFF. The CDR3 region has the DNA TGTGCCTGGAGTTTAGAGAGCGGGGAGCTGTTTTTT.

The CDR3 sequence: CATSDLKGGQETQYF. CDR3 sequence (DNA): TGTGCCACCAGTGATTTAAAAGGGGGTCAAGAGACCCAGTACTTC. V is TRBV24-1 and J is TRBJ2-5, with D maybe TRBD1 (6 bases). The length of the CDR3 is 15 residues. The germline gives CDR1 KGHDR, CDR2 SFDVKD. The V gene lost 1 base and the J gene lost 2 bases, with 10 bases spanning the gap.

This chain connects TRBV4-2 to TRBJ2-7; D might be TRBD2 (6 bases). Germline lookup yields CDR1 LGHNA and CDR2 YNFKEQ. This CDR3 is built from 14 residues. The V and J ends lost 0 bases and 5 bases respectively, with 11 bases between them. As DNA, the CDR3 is TGTGCCAGCAGCCAAGAAATGGGGGGACACGAGCAGTACTTC. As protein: CASSQEMGGHEQYF.

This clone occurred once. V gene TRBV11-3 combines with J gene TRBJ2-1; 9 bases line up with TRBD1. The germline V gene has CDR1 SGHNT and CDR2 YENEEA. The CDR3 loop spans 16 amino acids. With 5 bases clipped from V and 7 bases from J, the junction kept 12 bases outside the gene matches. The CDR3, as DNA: TGTGCCAGCAGCGCCCCGGGACAGGGTAGATGGAATGAGCAGTTCTTC. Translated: CASSAPGQGRWNEQFF. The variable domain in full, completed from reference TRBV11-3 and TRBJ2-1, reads EAGVVQSPRYKIIEKKQPVAFWCNPISGHNTLYWYLQNLGQGPELLIRYENEEAVDDSQLPKDRFSAERLKGVDSTLKIQPAELGDSAVYLCASSAPGQGRWNEQFFGPGTRLTVL.